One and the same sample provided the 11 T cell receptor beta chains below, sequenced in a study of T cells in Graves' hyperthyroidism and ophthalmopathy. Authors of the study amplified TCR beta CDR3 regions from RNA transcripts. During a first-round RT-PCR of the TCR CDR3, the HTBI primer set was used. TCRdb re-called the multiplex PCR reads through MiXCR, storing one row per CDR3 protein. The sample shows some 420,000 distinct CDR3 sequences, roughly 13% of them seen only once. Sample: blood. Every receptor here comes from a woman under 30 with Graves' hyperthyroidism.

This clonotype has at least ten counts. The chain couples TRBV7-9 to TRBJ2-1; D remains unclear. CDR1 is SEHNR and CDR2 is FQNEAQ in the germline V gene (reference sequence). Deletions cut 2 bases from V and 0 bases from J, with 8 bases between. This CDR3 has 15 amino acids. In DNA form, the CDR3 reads TGTGCCAGCAGCTTATTTCTGAGCTCCTACAATGAGCAGTTCTTC. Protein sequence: CASSLFLSSYNEQFF.

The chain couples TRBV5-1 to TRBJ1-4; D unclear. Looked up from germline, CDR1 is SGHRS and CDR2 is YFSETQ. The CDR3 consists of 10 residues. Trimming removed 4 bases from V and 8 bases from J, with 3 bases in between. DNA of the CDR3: TGCGCCAGCAGCAAGGAAAAACTGTTTTTT. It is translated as CASSKEKLFF. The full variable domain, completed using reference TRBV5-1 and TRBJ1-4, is KAGVTQTPRYLIKTRGQQVTLSCSPISGHRSVSWYQQTPGQGLQFLFEYFSETQRNKGNFPGRFSGRQFSNSRSEMNVSTLELGDSALYLCASSKEKLFFGSGTQLSVL.

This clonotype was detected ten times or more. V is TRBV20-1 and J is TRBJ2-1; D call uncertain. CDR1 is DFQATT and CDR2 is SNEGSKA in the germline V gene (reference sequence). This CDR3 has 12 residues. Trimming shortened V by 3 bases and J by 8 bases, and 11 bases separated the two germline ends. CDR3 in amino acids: CSARDKLHEQFF. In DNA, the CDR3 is TGCAGTGCTAGGGATAAACTTCATGAGCAGTTCTTC.

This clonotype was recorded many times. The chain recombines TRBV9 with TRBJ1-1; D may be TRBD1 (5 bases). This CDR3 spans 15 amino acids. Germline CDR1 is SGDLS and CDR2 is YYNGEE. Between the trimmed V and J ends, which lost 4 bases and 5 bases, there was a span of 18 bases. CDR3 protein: CASSPEPGRITEAFF. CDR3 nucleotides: TGTGCCAGCAGCCCAGAGCCGGGACGCATTACTGAAGCTTTCTTT.

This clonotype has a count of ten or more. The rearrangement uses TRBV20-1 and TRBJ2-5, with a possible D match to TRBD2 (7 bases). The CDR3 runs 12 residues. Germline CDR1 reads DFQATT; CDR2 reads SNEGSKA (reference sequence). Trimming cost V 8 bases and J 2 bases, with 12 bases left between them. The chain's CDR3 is CSPGGLQETQYF. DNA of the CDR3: TGCAGTCCGGGGGGCCTACAAGAGACCCAGTACTTC.

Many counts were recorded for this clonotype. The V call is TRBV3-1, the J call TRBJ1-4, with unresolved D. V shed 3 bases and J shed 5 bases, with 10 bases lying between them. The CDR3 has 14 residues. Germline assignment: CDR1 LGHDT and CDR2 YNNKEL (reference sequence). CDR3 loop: CASSQAVRNEKLFF. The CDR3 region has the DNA TGTGCCAGCAGCCAGGCCGTACGGAATGAAAAACTGTTTTTT.

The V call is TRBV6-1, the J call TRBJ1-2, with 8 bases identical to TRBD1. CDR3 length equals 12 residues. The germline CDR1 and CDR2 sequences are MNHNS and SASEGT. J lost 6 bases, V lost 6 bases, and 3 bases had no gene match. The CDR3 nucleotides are TGTGCCAGCAGCACAGGGGGTGATGGCTACACCTTC. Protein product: CASSTGGDGYTF.

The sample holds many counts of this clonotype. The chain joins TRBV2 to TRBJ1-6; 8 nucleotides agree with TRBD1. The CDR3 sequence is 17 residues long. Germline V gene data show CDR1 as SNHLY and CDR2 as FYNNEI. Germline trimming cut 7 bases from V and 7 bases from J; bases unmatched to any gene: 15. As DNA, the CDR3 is TGTGCCAGCAAAGATGTGGCGATTCAGGGGGCCAATTCACCCCTCCACTTT. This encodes CASKDVAIQGANSPLHF.

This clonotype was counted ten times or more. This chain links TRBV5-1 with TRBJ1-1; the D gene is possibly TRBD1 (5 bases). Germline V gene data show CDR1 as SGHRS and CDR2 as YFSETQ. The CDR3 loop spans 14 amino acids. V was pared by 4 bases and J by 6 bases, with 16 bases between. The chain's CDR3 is CASSLLRGVSEAFF. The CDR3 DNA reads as TGCGCCAGCAGCCTCCTTCGGGGGGTGTCTGAAGCTTTCTTT.

CDR3 sequence: CASSASLRERLDTQYF. CDR3 DNA: TGTGCCAGCAGCGCCTCACTCCGGGAACGACTAGATACGCAGTATTTT. The V gene is TRBV9, the J gene TRBJ2-3; weak D call: TRBD2 (5 bases). Per the germline V gene, CDR1 is SGDLS and CDR2 is YYNGEE. V was clipped by 3 bases and J by 5 bases, with 19 bases between them. The CDR3 runs to 16 residues.

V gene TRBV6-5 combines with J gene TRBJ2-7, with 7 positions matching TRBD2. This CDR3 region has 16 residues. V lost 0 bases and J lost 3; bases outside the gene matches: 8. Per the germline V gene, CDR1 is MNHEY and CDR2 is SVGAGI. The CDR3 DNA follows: TGTGCCAGCAGTTACTCGACCCCCCGGACTAGCTACGAGCAGTACTTC. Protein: CASSYSTPRTSYEQYF.